This record concerns one T cell receptor beta chain sequence. The sample is drawn from a study of blood T cell repertoires in COVID-19. Study overall: T cells, B-cell-depleted T cells, or PBMCs supplied cDNA or gDNA.

Recovered status in Cohort 3 required two negative PCRs, clearance, or symptom resolution. Source study methods: For nucleated cells, counts were estimated from reference gene primer amplification. The method was immunoSEQ multiplex PCR; TCRdb's version includes in-frame clones alone and lacks a portion of them. V and J calls and clone size come straight from that table; D and trimming were deduced from the DNA. The data hold a few hundred thousand clones, with roughly 90% observed a single time. This CDR3 region has 13 residues. V lost 1 base to trimming and J lost 8 bases, with 11 bases between them. Germline CDR1 reads LGHDT; CDR2 reads YNNKEL (reference sequence).

This chain connects TRBV3-1 (or the pseudogene TRBV3-2) to TRBJ1-2; D perhaps matches TRBD1 (5 bases). Sequenced input: PBMCs or T cells enriched from blood (not recorded which). The receptor's source is a woman in her 30s who had recovered from COVID-19. This chain's CDR3 is CASSQGDRSGYTF. CDR3 DNA sequence: TGTGCCAGCAGCCAAGGCGACAGATCCGGCTACACCTTC.